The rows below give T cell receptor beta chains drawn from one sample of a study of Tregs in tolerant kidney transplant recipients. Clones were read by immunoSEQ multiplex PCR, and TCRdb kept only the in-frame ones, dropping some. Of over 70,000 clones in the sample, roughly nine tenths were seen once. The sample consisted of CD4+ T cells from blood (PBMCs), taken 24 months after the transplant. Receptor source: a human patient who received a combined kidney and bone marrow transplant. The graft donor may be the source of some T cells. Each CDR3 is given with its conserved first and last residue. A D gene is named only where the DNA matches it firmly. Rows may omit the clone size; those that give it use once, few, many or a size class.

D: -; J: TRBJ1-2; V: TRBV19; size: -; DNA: TGTGCCAGTAGTATAATGGACAGTCAAGGCTACACCTTC; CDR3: CASSIMDSQGYTF
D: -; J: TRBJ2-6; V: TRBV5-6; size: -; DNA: TGTGCCAGCAGCCTACAGGGTTCTGGGGCCAACGTCCTGACTTTC; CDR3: CASSLQGSGANVLTF
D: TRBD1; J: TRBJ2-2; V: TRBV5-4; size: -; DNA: TGTGCCAGCAGCTTGGCAGGGGGCGGAATCTCTGTCGGGGAGCTGTTTTTT; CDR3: CASSLAGGGISVGELFF
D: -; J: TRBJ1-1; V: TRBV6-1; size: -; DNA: TGTGCCACCTCCTTCACTGAAGCTTTCTTT; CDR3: CATSFTEAFF
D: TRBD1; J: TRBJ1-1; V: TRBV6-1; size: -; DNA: TGTGCCAGCAGTCCCCGGACAGGGAACACTGAAGCTTTCTTT; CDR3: CASSPRTGNTEAFF
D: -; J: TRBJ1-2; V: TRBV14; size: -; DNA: TGTGCCAGCAGCCAAGAACGAGGGTACTATTTCACCTTC; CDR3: CASSQERGYYFTF
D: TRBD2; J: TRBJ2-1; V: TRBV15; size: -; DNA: TGTGCCACCAGCAGAGAGATTGGGACTAGCTACAATGAGCAGTTCTTC; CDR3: CATSREIGTSYNEQFF
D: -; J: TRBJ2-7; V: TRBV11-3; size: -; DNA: TGTGCCAGCAAGGTGGGGCAGCTTGCCTACGAGCAGTACTTC; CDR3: CASKVGQLAYEQYF
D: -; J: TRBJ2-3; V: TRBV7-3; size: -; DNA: TGTGCCAGCAGCTTAAGGGACTGGAGTATTACAGATACGCAGTATTTT; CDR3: CASSLRDWSITDTQYF
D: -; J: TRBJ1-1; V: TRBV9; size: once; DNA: TGTGCCAGCAGCGTAGCTACGAGGAGCCCCGGGGACACTGAAGCTTTCTTT; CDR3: CASSVATRSPGDTEAFF
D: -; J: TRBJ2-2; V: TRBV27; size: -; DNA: TGTGCCAGCAATACATTAGCGTTCGCGAACACCGGGGAGCTGTTTTTT; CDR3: CASNTLAFANTGELFF
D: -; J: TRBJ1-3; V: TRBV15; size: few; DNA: TGTGCCACCAGCAAGACAGGTTTTGGAAACACCATATATTTT; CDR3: CATSKTGFGNTIYF
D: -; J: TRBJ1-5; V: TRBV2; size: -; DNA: TGTGCCAGCAGTGGGGCTTACCAGGGAGGTAGCAATCAGCCCCAGCATTTT; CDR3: CASSGAYQGGSNQPQHF
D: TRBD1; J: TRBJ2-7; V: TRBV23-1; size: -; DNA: TGCGCCAGCAGTATGAACGGGACAGACTCCTACGAGCAGTACTTC; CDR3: CASSMNGTDSYEQYF
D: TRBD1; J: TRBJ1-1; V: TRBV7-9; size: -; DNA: TGTGCCAGCAGCAACCCCAGGGGGTGGAACACTGAAGCTTTCTTT; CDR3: CASSNPRGWNTEAFF
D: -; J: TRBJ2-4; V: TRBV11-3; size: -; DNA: TGTGCCAGCAGCTTATCCGGTTGGGGGGGGCATGGGAAAAACATTCAGTACTTC; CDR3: CASSLSGWGGHGKNIQYF
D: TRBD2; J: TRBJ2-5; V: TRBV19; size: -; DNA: TGTGCCAGTAGTATAGTCTGGCGGGGGGAGGGCGAGACCCAGTACTTC; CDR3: CASSIVWRGEGETQYF
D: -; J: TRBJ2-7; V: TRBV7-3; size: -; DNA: TGTGCCAGCAGCCCCGGGTCTAGCTCCTACGAGCAGTACTTC; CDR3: CASSPGSSSYEQYF
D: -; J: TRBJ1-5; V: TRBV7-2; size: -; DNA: TGTGCCAGCAGCCCGACTCTGATTCAGCCCCAGCATTTT; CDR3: CASSPTLIQPQHF
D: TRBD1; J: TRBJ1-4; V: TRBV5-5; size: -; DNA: TGTGCCAGCAGCATTCTCACAGGGGTTGGTAATGAAAAACTGTTTTTT; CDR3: CASSILTGVGNEKLFF
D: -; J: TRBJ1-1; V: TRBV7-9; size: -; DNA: TGTGCCAGCAGCTCGACAGAGAACACTGAAGCTTTCTTT; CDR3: CASSSTENTEAFF
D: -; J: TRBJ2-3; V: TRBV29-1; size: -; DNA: TGCAGCGGGGAGGGGGGGCGGACGCAGTATTTT; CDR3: CSGEGGRTQYF
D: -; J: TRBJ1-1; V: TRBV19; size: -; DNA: TGTGCCAGTAGTATAGAACAGGGACCATCGAATACTGAAGCTTTCTTT; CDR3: CASSIEQGPSNTEAFF
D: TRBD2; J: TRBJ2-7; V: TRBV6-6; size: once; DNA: TGTGCCAGCAGTTACTCCGCGGGAGCCTTCCCAGGAGAGCAGTACTTC; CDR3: CASSYSAGAFPGEQYF
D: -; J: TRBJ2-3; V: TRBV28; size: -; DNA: TGTGCCAGCAGTTTATTGGGTAGGACTGACACAGATACGCAGTATTTT; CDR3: CASSLLGRTDTDTQYF
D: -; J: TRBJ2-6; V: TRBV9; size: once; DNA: TGTGCCAGTAGCATTCATGGAGAGGCCAACGTCCTGACTTTC; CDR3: CASSIHGEANVLTF
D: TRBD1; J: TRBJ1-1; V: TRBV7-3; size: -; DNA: TGTGCCAGCAGCTTAACCCGGGGACAGGAAGCTTTCTTT; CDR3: CASSLTRGQEAFF
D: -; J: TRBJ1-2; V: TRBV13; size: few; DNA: TGTGCCAGCAGCGCCAACAGGTATGGCTACACCTTC; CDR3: CASSANRYGYTF
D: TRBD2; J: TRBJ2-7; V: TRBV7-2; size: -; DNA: TGTGCCAGCAGCTTAGAGGCGGGGGGTTTCTACGAGCAGTACTTC; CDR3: CASSLEAGGFYEQYF
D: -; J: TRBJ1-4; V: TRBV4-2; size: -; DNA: TGTGCCAGCAGCCAAGAGGGGGGGGAAAAACTGTTTTTT; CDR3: CASSQEGGEKLFF
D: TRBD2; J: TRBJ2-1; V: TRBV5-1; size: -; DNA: TGCGCCAGCAGCGAGGGACTCAGCGGGGGTATCCCTAATGAGCAGTTCTTC; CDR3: CASSEGLSGGIPNEQFF
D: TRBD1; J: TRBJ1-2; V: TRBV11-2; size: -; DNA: TGTGCCAGCAGCACAGGGGGCGGCTACACCTTC; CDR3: CASSTGGGYTF